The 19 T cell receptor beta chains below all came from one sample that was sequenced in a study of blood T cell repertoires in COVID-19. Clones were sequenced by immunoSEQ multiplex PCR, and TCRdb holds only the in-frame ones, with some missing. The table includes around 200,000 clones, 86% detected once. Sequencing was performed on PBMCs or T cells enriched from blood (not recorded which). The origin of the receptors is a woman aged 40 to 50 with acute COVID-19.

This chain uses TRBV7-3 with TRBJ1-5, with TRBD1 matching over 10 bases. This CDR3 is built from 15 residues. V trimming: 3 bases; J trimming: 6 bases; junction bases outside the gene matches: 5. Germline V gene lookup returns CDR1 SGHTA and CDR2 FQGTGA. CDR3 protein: CASSFVDRGFQPQHF. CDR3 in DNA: TGTGCCAGCAGCTTTGTGGACAGGGGGTTTCAGCCCCAGCATTTT.

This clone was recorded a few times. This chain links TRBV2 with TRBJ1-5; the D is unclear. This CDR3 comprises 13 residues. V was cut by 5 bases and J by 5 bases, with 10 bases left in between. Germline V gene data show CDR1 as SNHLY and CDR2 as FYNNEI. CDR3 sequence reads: CASSSTEYQPQHF. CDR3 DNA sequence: TGTGCCAGCAGTTCGACGGAGTATCAGCCCCAGCATTTT.

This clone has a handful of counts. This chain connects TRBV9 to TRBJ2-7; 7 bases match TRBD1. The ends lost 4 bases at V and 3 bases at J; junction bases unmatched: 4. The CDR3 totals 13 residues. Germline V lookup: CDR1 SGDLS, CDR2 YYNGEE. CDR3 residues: CASSPGGRYEQYF. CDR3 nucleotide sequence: TGTGCCAGCAGCCCAGGGGGACGCTACGAGCAGTACTTC. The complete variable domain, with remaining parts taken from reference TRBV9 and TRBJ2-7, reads DSGVTQTPKHLITATGQRVTLRCSPRSGDLSVYWYQQSLDQGLQFLIQYYNGEERAKGNILERFSAQQFPDLHSELNLSSLELGDSALYFCASSPGGRYEQYFGPGTRLTVT.

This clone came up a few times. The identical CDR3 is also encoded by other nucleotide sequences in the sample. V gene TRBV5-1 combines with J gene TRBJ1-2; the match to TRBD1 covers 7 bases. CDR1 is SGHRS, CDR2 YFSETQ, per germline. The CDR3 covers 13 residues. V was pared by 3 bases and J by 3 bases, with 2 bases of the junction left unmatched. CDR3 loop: CASSSDRDYGYTF. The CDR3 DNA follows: TGCGCCAGCAGCTCAGACAGGGACTATGGCTACACCTTC. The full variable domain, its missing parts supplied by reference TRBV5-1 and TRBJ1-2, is KAGVTQTPRYLIKTRGQQVTLSCSPISGHRSVSWYQQTPGQGLQFLFEYFSETQRNKGNFPGRFSGRQFSNSRSEMNVSTLELGDSALYLCASSSDRDYGYTFGSGTRLTVV.

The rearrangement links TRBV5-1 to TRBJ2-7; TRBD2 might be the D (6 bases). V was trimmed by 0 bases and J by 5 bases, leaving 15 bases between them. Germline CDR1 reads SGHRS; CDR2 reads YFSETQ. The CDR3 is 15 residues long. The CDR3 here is CASSLGGARDHEQYV. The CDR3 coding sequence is TGCGCCAGCAGCTTGGGCGGGGCGAGGGACCACGAGCAGTACGTC.

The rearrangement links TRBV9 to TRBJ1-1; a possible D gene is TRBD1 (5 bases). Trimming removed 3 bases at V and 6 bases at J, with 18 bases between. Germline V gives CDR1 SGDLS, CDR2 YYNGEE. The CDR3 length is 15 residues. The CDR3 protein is CASSGEQVPYAEAFF. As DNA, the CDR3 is TGTGCCAGCAGCGGTGAACAGGTTCCATACGCTGAAGCTTTCTTT.

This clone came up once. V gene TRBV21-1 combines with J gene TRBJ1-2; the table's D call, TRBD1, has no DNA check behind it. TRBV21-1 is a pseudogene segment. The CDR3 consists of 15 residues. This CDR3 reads CASSRKRQGCYGYTF. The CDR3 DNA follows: TGTGCCAGCAGCAGAAAGCGACAGGGGTGCTATGGCTACACCTTC.

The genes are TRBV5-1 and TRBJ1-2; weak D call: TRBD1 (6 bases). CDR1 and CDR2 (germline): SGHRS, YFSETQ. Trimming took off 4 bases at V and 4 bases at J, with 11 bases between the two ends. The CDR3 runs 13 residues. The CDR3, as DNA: TGCGCCAGCAGCCCCGGACAGAGCTATGGCTACACCTTC. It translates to CASSPGQSYGYTF.

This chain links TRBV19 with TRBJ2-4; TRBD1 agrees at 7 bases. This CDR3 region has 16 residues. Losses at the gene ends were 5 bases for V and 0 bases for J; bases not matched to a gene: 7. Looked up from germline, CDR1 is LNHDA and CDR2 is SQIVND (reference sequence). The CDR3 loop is CASSGIQGSAKNIQYF. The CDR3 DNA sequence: TGTGCCAGTAGTGGGATACAGGGGTCAGCCAAAAACATTCAGTACTTC.

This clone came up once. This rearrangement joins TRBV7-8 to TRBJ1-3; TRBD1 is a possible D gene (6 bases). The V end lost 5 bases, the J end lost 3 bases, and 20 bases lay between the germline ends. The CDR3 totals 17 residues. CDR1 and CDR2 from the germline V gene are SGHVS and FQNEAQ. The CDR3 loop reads CASSPFGGQGFGNTIYF. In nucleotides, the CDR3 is TGTGCCAGCAGCCCATTCGGGGGGCAAGGATTTGGAAACACCATATATTTT.

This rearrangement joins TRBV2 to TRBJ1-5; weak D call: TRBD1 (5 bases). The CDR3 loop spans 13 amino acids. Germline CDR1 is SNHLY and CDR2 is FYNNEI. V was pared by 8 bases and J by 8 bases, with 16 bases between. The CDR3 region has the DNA TGTGCCAGCTATCAGGGTGGGTCAGAGCCCCAGCATTTT. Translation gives CASYQGGSEPQHF.

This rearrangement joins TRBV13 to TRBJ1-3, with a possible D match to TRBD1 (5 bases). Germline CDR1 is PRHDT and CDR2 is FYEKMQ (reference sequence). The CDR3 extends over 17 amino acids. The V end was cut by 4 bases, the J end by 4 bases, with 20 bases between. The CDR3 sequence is CASSSEGWGAGGNTIYF. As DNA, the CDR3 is TGTGCCAGCAGCTCCGAAGGTTGGGGTGCAGGGGGAAACACCATATATTTT.

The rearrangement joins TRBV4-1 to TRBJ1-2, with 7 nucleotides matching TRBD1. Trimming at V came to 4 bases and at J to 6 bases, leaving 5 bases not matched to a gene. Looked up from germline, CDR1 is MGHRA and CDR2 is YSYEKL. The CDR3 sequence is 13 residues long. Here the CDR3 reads CASSLTGTNGYTF. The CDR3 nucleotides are TGCGCCAGCAGCCTGACAGGGACGAATGGCTACACCTTC.

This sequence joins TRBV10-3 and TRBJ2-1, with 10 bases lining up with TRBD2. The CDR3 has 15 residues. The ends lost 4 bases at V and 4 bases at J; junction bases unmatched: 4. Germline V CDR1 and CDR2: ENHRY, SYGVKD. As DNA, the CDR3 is TGTGCCATCAGTGCAGCGGGGGGGAAGTACAATGAGCAGTTCTTC. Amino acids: CAISAAGGKYNEQFF.

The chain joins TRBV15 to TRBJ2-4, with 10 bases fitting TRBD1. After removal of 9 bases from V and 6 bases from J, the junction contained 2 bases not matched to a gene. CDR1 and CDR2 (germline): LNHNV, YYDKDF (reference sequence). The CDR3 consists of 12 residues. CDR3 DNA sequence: TGTGCCACACGGGACAGGGGAAACATTCAGTACTTC. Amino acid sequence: CATRDRGNIQYF.

The CDR3 sequence: CASSQDPRLFGNTEAFF. The CDR3 DNA follows: TGTGCCAGCAGCCAAGATCCCCGACTTTTTGGGAACACTGAAGCTTTCTTT. V usage is TRBV3-1 (or the pseudogene TRBV3-2) and J usage is TRBJ1-1; D remains ambiguous. The CDR3 has 17 residues. Germline V gene data show CDR1 as LGHDT and CDR2 as YNNKEL (reference sequence). V was trimmed by 0 bases and J by 1 base, leaving 15 bases between them.

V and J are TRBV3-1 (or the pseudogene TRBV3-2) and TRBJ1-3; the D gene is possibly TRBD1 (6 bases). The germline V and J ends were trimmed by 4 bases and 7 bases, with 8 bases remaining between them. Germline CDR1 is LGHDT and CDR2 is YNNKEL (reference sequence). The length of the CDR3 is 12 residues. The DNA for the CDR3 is TGTGCCAGCAGCCTGCAGGGGAACACCATATATTTT. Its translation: CASSLQGNTIYF.

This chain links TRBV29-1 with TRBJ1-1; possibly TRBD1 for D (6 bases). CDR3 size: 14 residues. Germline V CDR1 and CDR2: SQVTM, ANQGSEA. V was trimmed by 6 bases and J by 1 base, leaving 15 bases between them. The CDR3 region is CSVPRGGENTEAFF. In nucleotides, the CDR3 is TGCAGCGTCCCCAGGGGAGGGGAGAACACTGAAGCTTTCTTT. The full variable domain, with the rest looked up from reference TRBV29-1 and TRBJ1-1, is SAVISQKPSRDICQRGTSLTIQCQVDSQVTMMFWYRQQPGQSLTLIATANQGSEATYESGFVIDKFPISRPNLTFSTLTVSNMSPEDSSIYLCSVPRGGENTEAFFGQGTRLTVV.

CDR3 sequence: CASSAGTSLRDEQYF. In DNA form, the CDR3 reads TGTGCCAGCAGCGCCGGGACTAGTCTAAGGGACGAGCAGTACTTC. The chain employs TRBV7-6 and TRBJ2-7; TRBD2 matches at 8 bases. This CDR3 has 15 residues. Germline trimming cut 5 bases from V and 5 bases from J; bases unmatched to any gene: 11. Germline V lookup: CDR1 SGHVS, CDR2 FNYEAQ.